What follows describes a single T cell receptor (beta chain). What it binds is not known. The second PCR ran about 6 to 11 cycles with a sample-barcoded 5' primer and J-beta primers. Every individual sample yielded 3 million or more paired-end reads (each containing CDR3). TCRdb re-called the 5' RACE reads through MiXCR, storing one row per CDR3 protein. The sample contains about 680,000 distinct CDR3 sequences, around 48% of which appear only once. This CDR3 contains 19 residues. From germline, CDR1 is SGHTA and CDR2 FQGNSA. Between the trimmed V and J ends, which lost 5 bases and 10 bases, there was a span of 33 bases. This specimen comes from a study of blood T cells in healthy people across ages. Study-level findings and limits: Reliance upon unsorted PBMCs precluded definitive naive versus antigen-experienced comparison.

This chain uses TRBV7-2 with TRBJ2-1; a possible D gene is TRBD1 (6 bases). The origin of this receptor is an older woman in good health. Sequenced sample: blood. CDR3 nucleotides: TGTGCCAGCAGCGCCGGGACACTGACCATACAGGGTTCAGAGGACGAGCAGTTCTTC. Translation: CASSAGTLTIQGSEDEQFF. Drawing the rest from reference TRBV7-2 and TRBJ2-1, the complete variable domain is GAGVSQSPSNKVTEKGKDVELRCDPISGHTALYWYRQSLGQGLEFLIYFQGNSAPDKSGLPSDRFSAERTGGSVSTLTIQRTQQEDSAVYLCASSAGTLTIQGSEDEQFFGPGTRLTVL.